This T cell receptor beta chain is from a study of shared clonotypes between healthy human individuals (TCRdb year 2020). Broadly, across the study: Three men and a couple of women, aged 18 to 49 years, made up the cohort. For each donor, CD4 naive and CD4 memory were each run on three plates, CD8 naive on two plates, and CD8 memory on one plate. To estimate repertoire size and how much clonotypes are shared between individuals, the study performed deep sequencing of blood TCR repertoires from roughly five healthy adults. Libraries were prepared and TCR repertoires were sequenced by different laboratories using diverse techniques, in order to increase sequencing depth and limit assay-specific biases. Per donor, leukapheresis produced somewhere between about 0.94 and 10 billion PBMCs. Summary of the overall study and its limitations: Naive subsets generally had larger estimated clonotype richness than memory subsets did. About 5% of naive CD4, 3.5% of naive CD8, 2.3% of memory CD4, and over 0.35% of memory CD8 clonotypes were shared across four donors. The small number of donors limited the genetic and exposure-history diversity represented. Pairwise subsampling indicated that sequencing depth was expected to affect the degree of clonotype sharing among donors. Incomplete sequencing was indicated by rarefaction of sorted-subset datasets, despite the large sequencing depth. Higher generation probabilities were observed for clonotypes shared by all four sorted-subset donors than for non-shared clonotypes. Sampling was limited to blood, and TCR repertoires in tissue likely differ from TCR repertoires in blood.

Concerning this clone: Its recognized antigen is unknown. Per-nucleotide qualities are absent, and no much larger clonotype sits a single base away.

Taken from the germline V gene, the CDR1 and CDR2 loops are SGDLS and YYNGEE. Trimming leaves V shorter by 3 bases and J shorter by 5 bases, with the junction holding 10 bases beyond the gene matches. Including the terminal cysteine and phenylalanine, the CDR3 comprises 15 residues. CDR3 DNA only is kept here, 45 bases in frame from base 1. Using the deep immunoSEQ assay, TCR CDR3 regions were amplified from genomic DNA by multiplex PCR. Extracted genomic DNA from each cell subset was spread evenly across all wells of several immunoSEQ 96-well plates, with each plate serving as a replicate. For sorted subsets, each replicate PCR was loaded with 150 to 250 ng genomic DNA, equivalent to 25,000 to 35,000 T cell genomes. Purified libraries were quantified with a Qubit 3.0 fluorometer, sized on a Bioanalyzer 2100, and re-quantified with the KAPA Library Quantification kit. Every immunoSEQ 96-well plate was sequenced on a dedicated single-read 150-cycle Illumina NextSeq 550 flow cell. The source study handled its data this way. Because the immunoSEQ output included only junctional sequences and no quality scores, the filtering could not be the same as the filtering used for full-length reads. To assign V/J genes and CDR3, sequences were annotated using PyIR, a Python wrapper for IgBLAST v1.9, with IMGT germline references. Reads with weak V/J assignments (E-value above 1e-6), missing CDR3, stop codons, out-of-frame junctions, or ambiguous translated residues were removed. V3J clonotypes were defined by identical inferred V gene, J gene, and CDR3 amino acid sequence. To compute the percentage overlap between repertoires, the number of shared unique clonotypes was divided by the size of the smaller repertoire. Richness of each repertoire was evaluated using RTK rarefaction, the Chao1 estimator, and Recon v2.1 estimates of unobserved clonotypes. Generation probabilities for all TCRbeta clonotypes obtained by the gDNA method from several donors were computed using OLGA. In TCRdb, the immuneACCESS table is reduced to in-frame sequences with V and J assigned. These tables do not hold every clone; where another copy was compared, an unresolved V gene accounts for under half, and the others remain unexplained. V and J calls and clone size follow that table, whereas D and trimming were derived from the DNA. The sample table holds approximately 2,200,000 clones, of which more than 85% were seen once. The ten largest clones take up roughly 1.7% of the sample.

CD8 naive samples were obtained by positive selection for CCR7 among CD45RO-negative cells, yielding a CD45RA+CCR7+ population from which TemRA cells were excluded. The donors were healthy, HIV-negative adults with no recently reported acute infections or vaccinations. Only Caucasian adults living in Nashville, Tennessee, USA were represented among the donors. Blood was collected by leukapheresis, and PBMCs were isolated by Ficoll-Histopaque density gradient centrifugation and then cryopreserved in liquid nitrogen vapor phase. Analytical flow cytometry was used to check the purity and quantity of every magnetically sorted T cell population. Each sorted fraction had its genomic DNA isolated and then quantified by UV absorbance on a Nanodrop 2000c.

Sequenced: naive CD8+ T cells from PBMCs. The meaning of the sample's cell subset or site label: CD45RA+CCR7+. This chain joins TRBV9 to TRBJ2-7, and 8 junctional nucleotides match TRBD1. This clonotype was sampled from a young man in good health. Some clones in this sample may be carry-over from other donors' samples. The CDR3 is CASSGPGQARHEQYF. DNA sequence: TGTGCCAGCAGCGGACCGGGACAGGCAAGACACGAGCAGTACTTC.